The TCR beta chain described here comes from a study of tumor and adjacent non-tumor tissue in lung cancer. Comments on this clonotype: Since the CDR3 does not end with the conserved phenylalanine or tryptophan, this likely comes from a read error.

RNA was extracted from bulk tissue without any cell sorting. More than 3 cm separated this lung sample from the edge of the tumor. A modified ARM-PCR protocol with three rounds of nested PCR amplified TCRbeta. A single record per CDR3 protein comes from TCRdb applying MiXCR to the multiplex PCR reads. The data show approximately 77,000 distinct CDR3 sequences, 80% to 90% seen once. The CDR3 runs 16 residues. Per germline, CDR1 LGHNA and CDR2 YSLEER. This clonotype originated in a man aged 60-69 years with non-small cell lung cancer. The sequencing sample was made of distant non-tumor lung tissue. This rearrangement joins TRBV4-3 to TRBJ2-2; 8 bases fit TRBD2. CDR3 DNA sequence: TGCGTCAGCAGCCATTCAGCGGGAGAAATGGCCGGGGAGCTGTTTTTG. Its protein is CVSSHSAGEMAGELFL.